These T cell receptor beta chains were read from a single sample in a study of shared clonotypes between healthy human individuals. Here immunoSEQ multiplex PCR was the method, and the copy in TCRdb shows in-frame clones only, minus some. The sample lists about 980,000 clones; roughly 72% were seen once. Specimen: memory CD4+ T cells sorted from blood. The source of these receptors is a man aged 18 to 30 in good health. Both conserved end residues are part of each CDR3. Each record gives: D gene, V gene, J gene, clone size, CDR3 protein, CDR3 DNA. D genes are given only for firm matches. Not every row has a clone size; where given, it reads once, few, many or a size class.

D: NA; V: TRBV10-3; J: TRBJ1-5; size: NA; CDR3: CAISNGENQPQHF; DNA: TGTGCCATCAGTAACGGGGAGAATCAGCCCCAGCATTTT
D: NA; V: TRBV7-9; J: TRBJ2-7; size: NA; CDR3: CASSDRDSFGQYF; DNA: TGTGCCAGCAGCGACCGTGACAGTTTCGGGCAGTACTTC
D: TRBD1; V: TRBV28; J: TRBJ1-5; size: NA; CDR3: CASSTGTGGTAQHF; DNA: TGTGCCAGCAGTACCGGGACAGGGGGGACAGCCCAGCATTTT
D: TRBD2; V: TRBV10-3; J: TRBJ2-7; size: NA; CDR3: CAISESGGPSYEQYF; DNA: TGTGCCATCAGTGAGTCGGGAGGGCCCTCCTACGAGCAGTACTTC
D: NA; V: TRBV29-1; J: TRBJ2-7; size: NA; CDR3: CSVEAQGSYEQYF; DNA: TGCAGCGTTGAAGCCCAGGGATCCTACGAGCAGTACTTC
D: NA; V: TRBV18; J: TRBJ2-7; size: NA; CDR3: CASSPNPQEGYEQYF; DNA: TGTGCCAGCTCACCAAACCCCCAGGAGGGCTACGAGCAGTACTTC
D: NA; V: TRBV5-1; J: TRBJ1-4; size: many; CDR3: CASSLTGTATNEKLFF; DNA: TGCGCCAGCAGCTTGACAGGGACTGCAACTAATGAAAAACTGTTTTTT
D: NA; V: TRBV6-6; J: TRBJ1-5; size: NA; CDR3: CASTAGDSNQPQHF; DNA: TGTGCCAGCACTGCAGGGGATAGCAATCAGCCCCAGCATTTT
D: TRBD1; V: TRBV27; J: TRBJ1-2; size: few; CDR3: CASRLKPGQGSGYTF; DNA: TGTGCCAGCAGACTAAAGCCGGGACAGGGATCTGGCTACACCTTC
D: TRBD1; V: TRBV4-2; J: TRBJ1-1; size: few; CDR3: CASSLRTGVNTEAFF; DNA: TGTGCCAGCAGCCTAAGGACAGGGGTGAACACTGAAGCTTTCTTT
D: NA; V: TRBV9; J: TRBJ2-3; size: NA; CDR3: CASSDGPGSPDTQYF; DNA: TGTGCCAGCAGCGATGGCCCTGGGTCGCCAGATACGCAGTATTTT
D: NA; V: TRBV11-2; J: TRBJ2-5; size: few; CDR3: CASSEGRGSWETQYF; DNA: TGTGCCAGCAGCGAAGGAAGGGGGTCGTGGGAGACCCAGTACTTC
D: NA; V: TRBV10-1; J: TRBJ2-7; size: few; CDR3: CASSEGGSYEQYF; DNA: TGCGCCAGCAGTGAGGGCGGATCCTACGAGCAGTACTTC
D: NA; V: TRBV9; J: TRBJ2-1; size: NA; CDR3: CASSGRLDSSSYNEQFF; DNA: TGTGCCAGCAGCGGACGACTCGACAGTAGCTCCTACAATGAGCAGTTCTTC
D: TRBD2; V: TRBV10-1; J: TRBJ2-1; size: NA; CDR3: CASSEDETSVGNEQFF; DNA: TGCGCCAGCAGTGAGGACGAGACTAGCGTGGGCAATGAGCAGTTCTTC
D: NA; V: TRBV5-1; J: TRBJ2-7; size: few; CDR3: CASSSTPGGEEQYF; DNA: TGCGCCAGCAGCTCGACCCCGGGGGGCGAGGAGCAGTACTTC
D: NA; V: TRBV19; J: TRBJ1-2; size: few; CDR3: CASSIGAGNYGYTF; DNA: TGTGCCAGTAGTATAGGTGCGGGAAACTATGGCTACACCTTC
D: NA; V: TRBV19; J: TRBJ2-3; size: NA; CDR3: CASTPAGSTDTQYF; DNA: TGTGCCAGTACCCCAGCTGGCAGCACAGATACGCAGTATTTT
D: NA; V: TRBV19; J: TRBJ1-1; size: few; CDR3: CASSIDPGYTEAFF; DNA: TGTGCCAGTAGTATAGATCCCGGGTACACTGAAGCTTTCTTT
D: TRBD2; V: TRBV7-9; J: TRBJ2-7; size: few; CDR3: CASSFYASGYYEQYF; DNA: TGTGCCAGCAGCTTTTACGCTAGCGGGTACTACGAGCAGTACTTC
D: TRBD2; V: TRBV6-1; J: TRBJ2-5; size: NA; CDR3: CASSGGAFDETQYF; DNA: TGTGCCAGTTCCGGGGGGGCCTTTGATGAGACCCAGTACTTC
D: TRBD2; V: TRBV19; J: TRBJ2-3; size: NA; CDR3: CASSIVLLAGGRTDTQYF; DNA: TGTGCCAGTAGTATTGTCTTGTTAGCGGGGGGCCGCACAGATACGCAGTATTTT
D: NA; V: TRBV18; J: TRBJ1-5; size: NA; CDR3: CASSPGGGTNQPQHF; DNA: TGTGCCAGCTCACCGGGTGGAGGGACCAATCAGCCCCAGCATTTT
D: NA; V: TRBV30; J: TRBJ1-5; size: NA; CDR3: CAWSVGPGDNQPQHF; DNA: TGTGCCTGGAGTGTAGGCCCAGGGGACAATCAGCCCCAGCATTTT
D: NA; V: TRBV6-6; J: TRBJ1-5; size: NA; CDR3: CASSYEGVQPQHF; DNA: TGTGCCAGCAGTTACGAGGGCGTGCAGCCCCAGCATTTT
D: TRBD2; V: TRBV5-8; J: TRBJ2-1; size: NA; CDR3: CASSEGLAGGVNEQFF; DNA: TGTGCCAGCAGCGAAGGACTAGCGGGAGGGGTTAATGAGCAGTTCTTC
D: NA; V: TRBV6-5; J: TRBJ1-2; size: NA; CDR3: CASSYRDDGYGYTF; DNA: TGTGCCAGCAGTTACCGAGACGATGGGTATGGCTACACCTTC
D: TRBD1; V: TRBV6-6; J: TRBJ1-2; size: NA; CDR3: CASSYGPGQGVYGYTF; DNA: TGTGCCAGCAGTTACGGACCGGGACAGGGGGTCTATGGCTACACCTTC
D: NA; V: TRBV10-3; J: TRBJ2-2; size: NA; CDR3: CAISGGTPNTGELFF; DNA: TGTGCCATCAGTGGAGGAACACCAAACACCGGGGAGCTGTTTTTT
D: TRBD1; V: TRBV5-1; J: TRBJ2-1; size: many; CDR3: CASSLQGPSYNEQFF; DNA: TGCGCCAGCAGCTTACAGGGGCCCTCCTACAATGAGCAGTTCTTC
D: TRBD1; V: TRBV6-6; J: TRBJ1-5; size: NA; CDR3: CASRKDRGNQPQHF; DNA: TGTGCCAGCAGAAAGGACAGGGGCAATCAGCCCCAGCATTTT
D: TRBD2; V: TRBV11-2; J: TRBJ2-1; size: NA; CDR3: CASSRDTSGGLYNEQFF; DNA: TGTGCCAGCAGCAGAGATACTAGCGGGGGCCTCTACAATGAGCAGTTCTTC
D: NA; V: TRBV5-6; J: TRBJ2-5; size: NA; CDR3: CASSSYRGETQYF; DNA: TGTGCCAGCAGCTCCTATAGGGGGGAGACCCAGTACTTC
D: NA; V: TRBV5-6; J: TRBJ2-7; size: NA; CDR3: CASSLYAYEQYF; DNA: TGTGCCAGCAGCTTGTACGCCTACGAGCAGTACTTC
D: NA; V: TRBV7-9; J: TRBJ1-1; size: NA; CDR3: CASSLQGPEAFF; DNA: TGTGCCAGCAGCCTCCAGGGACCTGAAGCTTTCTTT
D: TRBD1; V: TRBV5-1; J: TRBJ2-7; size: NA; CDR3: CASSGTGGSYEQYF; DNA: TGCGCCAGCAGCGGGACAGGGGGCTCGTACGAGCAGTACTTC
D: NA; V: TRBV20-1; J: TRBJ2-5; size: NA; CDR3: CSADRAETQYF; DNA: TGCAGCGCCGATAGGGCGGAGACCCAGTACTTC
D: NA; V: TRBV4-1; J: TRBJ2-3; size: NA; CDR3: CASSLISYTSTDTQYF; DNA: TGCGCCAGCAGTCTAATCTCATACACTAGCACAGATACGCAGTATTTT
D: TRBD2; V: TRBV6-6; J: TRBJ2-7; size: few; CDR3: CASSTTSGATYEQYF; DNA: TGTGCCAGCAGCACCACTAGCGGGGCTACCTACGAGCAGTACTTC
D: NA; V: TRBV5-4; J: TRBJ2-7; size: NA; CDR3: CASSLPEKLGEQYF; DNA: TGTGCCAGCAGCTTACCAGAGAAACTGGGCGAGCAGTACTTC
D: NA; V: TRBV5-5; J: TRBJ1-4; size: few; CDR3: CASSLVAGPGEKLFF; DNA: TGTGCCAGCAGCTTGGTGGCTGGGCCGGGTGAAAAACTGTTTTTT
D: NA; V: TRBV18; J: TRBJ1-1; size: NA; CDR3: CASSLTTEAFF; DNA: TGTGCCAGCTCACTCACAACCGAAGCTTTCTTT
D: NA; V: TRBV11-2; J: TRBJ2-2; size: NA; CDR3: CASSLDASAGELFF; DNA: TGTGCCAGCAGCTTAGACGCGAGTGCCGGGGAGCTGTTTTTT
D: TRBD2; V: TRBV7-3; J: TRBJ2-5; size: NA; CDR3: CASSLSRGGKETQYF; DNA: TGTGCCAGCAGCTTATCCCGCGGGGGAAAAGAGACCCAGTACTTC
D: NA; V: TRBV19; J: TRBJ1-2; size: NA; CDR3: CASSMTSGTNYGYTF; DNA: TGTGCCAGTAGCATGACTTCCGGGACAAACTATGGCTACACCTTC
D: NA; V: TRBV6-5; J: TRBJ2-2; size: few; CDR3: CASRPGTPTGELFF; DNA: TGTGCCAGCAGGCCCGGGACTCCCACCGGGGAGCTGTTTTTT
D: NA; V: TRBV6-6; J: TRBJ1-2; size: NA; CDR3: CASFPGYYGYTF; DNA: TGTGCCAGCTTCCCAGGGTACTATGGCTACACCTTC
D: NA; V: TRBV30; J: TRBJ2-1; size: NA; CDR3: CAWKTWGGQTYNEQFF; DNA: TGTGCCTGGAAAACCTGGGGGGGGCAAACCTACAATGAGCAGTTCTTC